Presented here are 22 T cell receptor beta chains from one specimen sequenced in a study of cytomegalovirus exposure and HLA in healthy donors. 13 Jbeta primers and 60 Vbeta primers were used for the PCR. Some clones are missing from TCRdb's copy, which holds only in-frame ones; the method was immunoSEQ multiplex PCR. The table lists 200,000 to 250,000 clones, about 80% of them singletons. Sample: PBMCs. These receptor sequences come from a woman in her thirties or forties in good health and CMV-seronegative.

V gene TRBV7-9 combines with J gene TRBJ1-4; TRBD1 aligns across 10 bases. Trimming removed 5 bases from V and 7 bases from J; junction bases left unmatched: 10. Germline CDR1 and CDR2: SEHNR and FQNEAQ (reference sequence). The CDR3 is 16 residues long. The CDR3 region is CASSRGQGDPGEKLFF. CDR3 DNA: TGTGCCAGCAGCCGCGGACAGGGGGATCCAGGTGAAAAACTGTTTTTT.

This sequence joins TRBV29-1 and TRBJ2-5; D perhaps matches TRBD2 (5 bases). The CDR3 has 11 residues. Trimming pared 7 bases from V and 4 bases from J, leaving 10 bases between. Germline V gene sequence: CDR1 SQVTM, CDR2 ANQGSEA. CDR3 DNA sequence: TGCAGCGGGAGGACGGGAGAGACCCAGTACTTC. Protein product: CSGRTGETQYF. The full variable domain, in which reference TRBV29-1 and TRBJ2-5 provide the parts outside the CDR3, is SAVISQKPSRDICQRGTSLTIQCQVDSQVTMMFWYRQQPGQSLTLIATANQGSEATYESGFVIDKFPISRPNLTFSTLTVSNMSPEDSSIYLCSGRTGETQYFGPGTRLLVL.

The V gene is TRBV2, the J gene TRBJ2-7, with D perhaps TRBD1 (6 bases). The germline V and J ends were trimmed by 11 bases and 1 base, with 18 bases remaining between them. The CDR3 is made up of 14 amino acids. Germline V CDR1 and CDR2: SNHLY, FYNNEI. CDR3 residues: CACKTFDRSYEQYF. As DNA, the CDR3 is TGTGCCTGCAAAACCTTCGACAGGTCCTACGAGCAGTACTTC. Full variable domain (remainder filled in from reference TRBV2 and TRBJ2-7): EPEVTQTPSHQVTQMGQEVILRCVPISNHLYFYWYRQILGQKVEFLVSFYNNEISEKSEIFDDQFSVERPDGSNFTLKIRSTKLEDSAMYFCACKTFDRSYEQYFGPGTRLTVT.

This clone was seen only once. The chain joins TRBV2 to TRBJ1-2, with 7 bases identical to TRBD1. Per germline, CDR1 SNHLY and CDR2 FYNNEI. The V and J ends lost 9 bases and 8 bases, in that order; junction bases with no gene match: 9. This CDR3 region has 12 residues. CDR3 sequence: CARDPQGTGYTF. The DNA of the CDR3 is TGTGCCAGAGATCCACAGGGGACCGGCTACACCTTC.

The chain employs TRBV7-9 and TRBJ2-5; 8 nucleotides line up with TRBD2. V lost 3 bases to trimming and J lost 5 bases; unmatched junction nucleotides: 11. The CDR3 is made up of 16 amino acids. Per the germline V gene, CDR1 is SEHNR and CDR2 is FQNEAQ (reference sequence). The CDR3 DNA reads TGTGCCAGCAGCTTTCGGGCGGGGGGTTCCGGGGAGACCCAGTACTTC. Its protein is CASSFRAGGSGETQYF. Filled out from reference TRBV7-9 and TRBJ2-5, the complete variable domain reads DTGVSQNPRHKITKRGQNVTFRCDPISEHNRLYWYRQTLGQGPEFLTYFQNEAQLEKSRLLSDRFSAERPKGSFSTLEIQRTEQGDSAMYLCASSFRAGGSGETQYFGPGTRLLVL.

Here the CDR3 DNA reads TGCGCCAGCAGTCTATTAGCGGGGGGGCTTGAGACCCAGTACTTC. It codes for CASSLLAGGLETQYF. This rearrangement joins TRBV4-3 to TRBJ2-5, with 11 bases that match TRBD2. CDR1 is LGHNA and CDR2 is YSLEER in the germline V gene. CDR3 length: 15 residues. V shed 6 bases, J shed 5 bases, and the junction held 8 bases outside the gene matches.

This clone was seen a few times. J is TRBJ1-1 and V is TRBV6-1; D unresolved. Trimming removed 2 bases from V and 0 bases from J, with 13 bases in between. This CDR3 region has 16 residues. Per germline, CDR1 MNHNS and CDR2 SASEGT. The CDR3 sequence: CASSEFAQLLNTEAFF. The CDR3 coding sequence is TGTGCCAGCAGTGAATTTGCACAGCTCCTGAACACTGAAGCTTTCTTT.

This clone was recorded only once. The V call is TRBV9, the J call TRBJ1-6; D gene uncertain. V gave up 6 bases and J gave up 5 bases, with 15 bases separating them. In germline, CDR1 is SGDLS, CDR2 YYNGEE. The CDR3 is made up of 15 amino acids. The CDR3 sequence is CASTPGVRDNSPLHF. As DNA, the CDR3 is TGTGCCAGCACCCCCGGGGTGCGGGATAATTCACCCCTCCACTTT. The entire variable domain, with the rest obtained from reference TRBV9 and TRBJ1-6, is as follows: DSGVTQTPKHLITATGQRVTLRCSPRSGDLSVYWYQQSLDQGLQFLIQYYNGEERAKGNILERFSAQQFPDLHSELNLSSLELGDSALYFCASTPGVRDNSPLHFGNGTRLTVT.

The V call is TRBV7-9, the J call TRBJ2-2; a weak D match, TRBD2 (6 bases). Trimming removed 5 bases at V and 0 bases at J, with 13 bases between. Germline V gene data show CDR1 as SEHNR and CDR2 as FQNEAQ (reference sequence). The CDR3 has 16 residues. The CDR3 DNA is TGTGCCAGCAGCGGGAGGACCCCTACGAACACCGGGGAGCTGTTTTTT. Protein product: CASSGRTPTNTGELFF.

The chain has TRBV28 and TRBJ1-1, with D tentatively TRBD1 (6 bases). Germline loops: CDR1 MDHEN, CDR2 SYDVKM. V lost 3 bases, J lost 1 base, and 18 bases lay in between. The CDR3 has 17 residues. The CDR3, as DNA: TGTGCCAGCAGTTTGGTCTACAGGGTCCGATGGAACACTGAAGCTTTCTTT. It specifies CASSLVYRVRWNTEAFF. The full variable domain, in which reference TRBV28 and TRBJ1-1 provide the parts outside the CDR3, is DVKVTQSSRYLVKRTGEKVFLECVQDMDHENMFWYRQDPGLGLRLIYFSYDVKMKEKGDIPEGYSVSREKKERFSLILESASTNQTSMYLCASSLVYRVRWNTEAFFGQGTRLTVV.

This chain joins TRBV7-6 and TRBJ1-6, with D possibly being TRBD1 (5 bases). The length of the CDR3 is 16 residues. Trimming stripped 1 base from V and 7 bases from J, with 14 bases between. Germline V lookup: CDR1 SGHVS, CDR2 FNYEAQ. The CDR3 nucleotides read TGTGCCAGCAGCTTAGGGGACTCTGGGAGCAATTCACCCCTCCACTTT. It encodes CASSLGDSGSNSPLHF. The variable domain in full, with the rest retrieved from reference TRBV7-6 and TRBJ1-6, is GAGVSQSPRYKVTKRGQDVALRCDPISGHVSLYWYRQALGQGPEFLTYFNYEAQQDKSGLPNDRFSAERPEGSISTLTIQRTEQRDSAMYRCASSLGDSGSNSPLHFGNGTRLTVT.

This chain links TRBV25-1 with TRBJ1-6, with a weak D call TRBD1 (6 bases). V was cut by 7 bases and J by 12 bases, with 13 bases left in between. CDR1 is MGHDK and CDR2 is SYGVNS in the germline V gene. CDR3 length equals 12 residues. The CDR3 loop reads CASKGGGKPLHF. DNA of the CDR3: TGTGCCAGCAAGGGGGGAGGGAAACCCCTCCACTTT.

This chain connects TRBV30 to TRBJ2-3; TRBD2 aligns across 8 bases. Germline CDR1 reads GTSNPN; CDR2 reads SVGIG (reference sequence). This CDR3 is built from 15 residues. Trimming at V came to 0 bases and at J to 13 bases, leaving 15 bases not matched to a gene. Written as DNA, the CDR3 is TGTGCCTGGAGTGTACGGTGGCGGGGGGCCCTAAGGGAGTATTTT. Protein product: CAWSVRWRGALREYF.

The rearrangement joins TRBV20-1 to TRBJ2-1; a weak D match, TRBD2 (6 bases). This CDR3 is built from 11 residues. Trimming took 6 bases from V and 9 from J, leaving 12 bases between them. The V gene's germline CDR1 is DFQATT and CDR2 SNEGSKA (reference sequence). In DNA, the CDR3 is TGCAGTGCCACGACTAGTAGTGAGCAGTTCTTC. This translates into CSATTSSEQFF.

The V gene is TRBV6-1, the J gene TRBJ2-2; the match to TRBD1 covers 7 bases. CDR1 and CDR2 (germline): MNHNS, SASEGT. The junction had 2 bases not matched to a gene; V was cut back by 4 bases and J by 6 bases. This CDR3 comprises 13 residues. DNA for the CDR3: TGTGCCAGCAGTGGGCAGGGGGCCGGGGAGCTGTTTTTT. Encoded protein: CASSGQGAGELFF.

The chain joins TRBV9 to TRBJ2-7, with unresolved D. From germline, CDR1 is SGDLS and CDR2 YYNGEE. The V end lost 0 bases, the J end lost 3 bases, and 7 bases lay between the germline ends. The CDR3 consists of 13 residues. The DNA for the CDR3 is TGTGCCAGCAGCGTAGACACGAACTACGAGCAGTACTTC. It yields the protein CASSVDTNYEQYF.

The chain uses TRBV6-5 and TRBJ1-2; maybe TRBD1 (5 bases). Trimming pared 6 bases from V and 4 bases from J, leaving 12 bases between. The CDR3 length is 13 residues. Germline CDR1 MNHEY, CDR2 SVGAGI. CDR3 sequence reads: CASSLDRLYGYTF. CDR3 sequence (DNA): TGTGCCAGCAGCTTAGACAGACTCTATGGCTACACCTTC.

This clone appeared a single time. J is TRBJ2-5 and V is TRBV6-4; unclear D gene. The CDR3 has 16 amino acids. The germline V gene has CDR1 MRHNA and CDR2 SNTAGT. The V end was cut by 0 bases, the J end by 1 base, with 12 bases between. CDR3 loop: CASSDSSQSPQETQYF. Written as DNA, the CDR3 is TGTGCCAGCAGTGACTCCTCGCAAAGCCCCCAAGAGACCCAGTACTTC.

CDR3 sequence reads: CASSQGSAIASYNEQFF. In DNA, the CDR3 is TGCGCCAGCAGCCAAGGTAGTGCCATTGCGTCCTACAATGAGCAGTTCTTC. V gene TRBV4-1 combines with J gene TRBJ2-1; D is undetermined. This CDR3 is built from 17 residues. Germline CDR1 reads MGHRA; CDR2 reads YSYEKL. V gave up 1 base and J gave up 1 base, with 14 bases separating them.

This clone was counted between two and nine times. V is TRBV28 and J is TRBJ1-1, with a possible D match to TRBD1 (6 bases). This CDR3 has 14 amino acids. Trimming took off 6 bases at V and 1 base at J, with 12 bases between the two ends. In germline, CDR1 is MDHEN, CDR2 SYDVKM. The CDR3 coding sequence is TGTGCCAGCAGCCCAGGACAGTCGAACACTGAAGCTTTCTTT. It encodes CASSPGQSNTEAFF.

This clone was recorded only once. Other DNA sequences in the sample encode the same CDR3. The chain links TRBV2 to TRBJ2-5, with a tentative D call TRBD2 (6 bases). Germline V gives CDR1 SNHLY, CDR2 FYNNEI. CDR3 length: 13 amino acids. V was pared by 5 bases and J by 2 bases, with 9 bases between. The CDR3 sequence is CASSRDLQETQYF. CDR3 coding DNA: TGTGCCAGCAGTAGGGACTTACAAGAGACCCAGTACTTC.

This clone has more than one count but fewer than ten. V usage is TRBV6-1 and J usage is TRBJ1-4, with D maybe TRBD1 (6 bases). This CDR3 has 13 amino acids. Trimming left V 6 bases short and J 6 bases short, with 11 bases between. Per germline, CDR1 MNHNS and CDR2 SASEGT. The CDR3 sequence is CASRTNRDEKLFF. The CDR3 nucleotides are TGTGCCAGCAGAACCAACAGGGATGAAAAACTGTTTTTT.